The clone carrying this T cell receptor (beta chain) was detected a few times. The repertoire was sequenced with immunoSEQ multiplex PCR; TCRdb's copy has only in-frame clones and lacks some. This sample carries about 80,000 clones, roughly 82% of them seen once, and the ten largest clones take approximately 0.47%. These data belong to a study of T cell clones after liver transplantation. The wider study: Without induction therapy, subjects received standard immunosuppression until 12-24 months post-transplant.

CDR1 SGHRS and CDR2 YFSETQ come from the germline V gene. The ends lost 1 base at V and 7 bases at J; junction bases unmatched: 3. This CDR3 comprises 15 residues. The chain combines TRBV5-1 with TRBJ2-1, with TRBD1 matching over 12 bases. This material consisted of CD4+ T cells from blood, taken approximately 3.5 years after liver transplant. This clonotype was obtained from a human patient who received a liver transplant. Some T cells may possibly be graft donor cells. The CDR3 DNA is TGCGCCAGCAGCTTGCCGGGACAGGGGGCAAATGAGCAGTTCTTC. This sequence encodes CASSLPGQGANEQFF. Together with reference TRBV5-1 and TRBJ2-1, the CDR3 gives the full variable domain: KAGVTQTPRYLIKTRGQQVTLSCSPISGHRSVSWYQQTPGQGLQFLFEYFSETQRNKGNFPGRFSGRQFSNSRSEMNVSTLELGDSALYLCASSLPGQGANEQFFGPGTRLTVL.